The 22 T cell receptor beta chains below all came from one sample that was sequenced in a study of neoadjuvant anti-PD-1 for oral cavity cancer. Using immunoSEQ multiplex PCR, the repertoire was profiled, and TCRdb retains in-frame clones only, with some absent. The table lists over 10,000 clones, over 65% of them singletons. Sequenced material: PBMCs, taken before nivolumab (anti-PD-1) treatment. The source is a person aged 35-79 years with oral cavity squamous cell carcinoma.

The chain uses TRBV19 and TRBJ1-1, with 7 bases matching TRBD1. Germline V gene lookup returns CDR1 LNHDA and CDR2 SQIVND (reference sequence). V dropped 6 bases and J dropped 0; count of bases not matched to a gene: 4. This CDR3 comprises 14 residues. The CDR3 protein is CASSRDSMNTEAFF. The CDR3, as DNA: TGTGCCAGTAGCCGGGACAGTATGAACACTGAAGCTTTCTTT.

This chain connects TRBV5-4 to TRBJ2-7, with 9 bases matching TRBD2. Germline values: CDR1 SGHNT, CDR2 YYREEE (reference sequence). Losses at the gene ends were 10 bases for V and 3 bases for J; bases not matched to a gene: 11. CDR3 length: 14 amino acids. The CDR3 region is CALRAASGDYEQYF. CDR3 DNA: TGTGCCCTGAGGGCGGCTAGCGGGGACTACGAGCAGTACTTC.

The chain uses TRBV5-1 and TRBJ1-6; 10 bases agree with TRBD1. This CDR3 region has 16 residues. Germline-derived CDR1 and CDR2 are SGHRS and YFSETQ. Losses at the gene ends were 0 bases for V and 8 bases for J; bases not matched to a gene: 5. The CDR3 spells CASSLEMDRGYSPLHF. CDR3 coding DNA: TGCGCCAGCAGCTTGGAAATGGACAGGGGGTATTCACCCCTCCACTTT.

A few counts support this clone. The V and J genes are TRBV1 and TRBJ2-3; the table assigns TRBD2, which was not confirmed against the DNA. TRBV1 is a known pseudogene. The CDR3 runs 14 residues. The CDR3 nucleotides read TGCACCAGCAGCCCTAGCGGGAGCACAGATACGCAGTATTTT. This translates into CTSSPSGSTDTQYF.

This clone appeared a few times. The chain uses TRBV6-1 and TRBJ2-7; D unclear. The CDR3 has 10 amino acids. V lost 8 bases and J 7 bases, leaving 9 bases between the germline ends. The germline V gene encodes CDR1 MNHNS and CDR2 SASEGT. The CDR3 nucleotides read TGTGCCAGCGGGCGTGGGGAGCAGTACTTC. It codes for CASGRGEQYF.

The CDR3 loop reads CASSPGGNQPQHF. For the CDR3, the DNA is TGTGCCAGCAGCCCTGGAGGGAATCAGCCCCAGCATTTT. The V gene is TRBV9, the J gene TRBJ1-5; D is ambiguous. This CDR3 is 13 amino acids long. V shed 4 bases and J shed 4 bases, with 9 bases lying between them. Germline CDR1 and CDR2: SGDLS and YYNGEE.

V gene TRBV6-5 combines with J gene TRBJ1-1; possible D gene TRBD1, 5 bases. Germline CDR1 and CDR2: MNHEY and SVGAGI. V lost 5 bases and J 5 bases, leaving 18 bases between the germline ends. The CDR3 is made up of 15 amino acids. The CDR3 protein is CASSPLGEGSTEAFF. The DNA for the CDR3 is TGTGCCAGCAGTCCTCTTGGCGAGGGGAGTACTGAAGCTTTCTTT.

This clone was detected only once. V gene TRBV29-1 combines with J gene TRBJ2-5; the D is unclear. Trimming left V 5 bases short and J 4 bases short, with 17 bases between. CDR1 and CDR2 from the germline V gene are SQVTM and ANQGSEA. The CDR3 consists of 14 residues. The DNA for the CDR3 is TGCAGCGTTAACCTGGGCAGGAGCCTAGAGACCCAGTACTTC. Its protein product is CSVNLGRSLETQYF.

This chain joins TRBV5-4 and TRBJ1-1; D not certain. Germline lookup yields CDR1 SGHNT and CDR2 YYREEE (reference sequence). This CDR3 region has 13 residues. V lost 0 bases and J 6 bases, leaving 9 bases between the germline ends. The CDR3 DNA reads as TGTGCCAGCAGCTTGGGAAAACTCCCTGAAGCTTTCTTT. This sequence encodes CASSLGKLPEAFF.

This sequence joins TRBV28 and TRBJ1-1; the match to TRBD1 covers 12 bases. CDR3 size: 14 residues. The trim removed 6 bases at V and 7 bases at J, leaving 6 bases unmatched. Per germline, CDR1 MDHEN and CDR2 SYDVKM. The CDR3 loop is CASRRDRGRVEAFF. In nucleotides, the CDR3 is TGTGCCAGCAGGAGGGACAGGGGGCGAGTTGAAGCTTTCTTT.

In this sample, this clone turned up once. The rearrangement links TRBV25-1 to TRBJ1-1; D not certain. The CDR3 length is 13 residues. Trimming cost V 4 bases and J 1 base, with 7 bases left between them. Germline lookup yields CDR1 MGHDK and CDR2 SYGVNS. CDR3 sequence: CASSVAGNTEAFF. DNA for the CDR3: TGTGCCAGCAGTGTGGCGGGGAACACTGAAGCTTTCTTT.

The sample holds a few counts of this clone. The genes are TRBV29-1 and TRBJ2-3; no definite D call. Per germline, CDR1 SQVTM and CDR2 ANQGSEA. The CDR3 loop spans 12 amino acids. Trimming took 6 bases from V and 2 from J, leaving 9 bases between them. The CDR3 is CSVRRSTDTQYF. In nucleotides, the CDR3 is TGCAGCGTCCGACGGTCCACAGATACGCAGTATTTT.

CDR3 DNA sequence: TGTGCCAGCAGCTCTTCACTAGCGGGGGCCACAGGGTCCAATGAGCAGTTCTTC. Translating it yields CASSSSLAGATGSNEQFF. The V gene is TRBV7-6, the J gene TRBJ2-1; 11 positions agree with TRBD2. The CDR3 spans 18 residues. The trim removed 4 bases at V and 6 bases at J, leaving 14 bases unmatched. From germline, CDR1 is SGHVS and CDR2 FNYEAQ.

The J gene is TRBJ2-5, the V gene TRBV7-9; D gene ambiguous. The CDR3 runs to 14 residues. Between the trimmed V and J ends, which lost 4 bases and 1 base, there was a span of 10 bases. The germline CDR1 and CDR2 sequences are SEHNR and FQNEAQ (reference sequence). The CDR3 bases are TGTGCCAGCAGCTCCTCCGGGTTCCAAGAGACCCAGTACTTC. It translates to CASSSSGFQETQYF.

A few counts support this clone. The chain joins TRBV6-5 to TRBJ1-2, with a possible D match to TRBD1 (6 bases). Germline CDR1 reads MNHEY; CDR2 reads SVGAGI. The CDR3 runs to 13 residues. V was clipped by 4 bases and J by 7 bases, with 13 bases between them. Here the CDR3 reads CASSSAGVSGYTF. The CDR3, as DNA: TGTGCCAGCAGTTCGGCAGGGGTCTCTGGCTACACCTTC.

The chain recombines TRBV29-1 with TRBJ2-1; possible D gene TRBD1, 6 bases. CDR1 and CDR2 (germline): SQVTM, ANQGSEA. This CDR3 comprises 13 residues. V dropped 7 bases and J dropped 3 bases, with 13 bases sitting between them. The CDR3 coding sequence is TGCAGCGAAACAGGGAACCTCTACAATGAGCAGTTCTTC. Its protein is CSETGNLYNEQFF.

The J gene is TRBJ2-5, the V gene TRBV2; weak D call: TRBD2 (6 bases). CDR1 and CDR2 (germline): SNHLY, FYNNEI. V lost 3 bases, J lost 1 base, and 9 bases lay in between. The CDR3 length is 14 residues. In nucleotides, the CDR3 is TGTGCCAGCAGTGAGGTACTAGCCCAAGAGACCCAGTACTTC. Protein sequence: CASSEVLAQETQYF. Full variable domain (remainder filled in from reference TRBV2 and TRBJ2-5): EPEVTQTPSHQVTQMGQEVILRCVPISNHLYFYWYRQILGQKVEFLVSFYNNEISEKSEIFDDQFSVERPDGSNFTLKIRSTKLEDSAMYFCASSEVLAQETQYFGPGTRLLVL.

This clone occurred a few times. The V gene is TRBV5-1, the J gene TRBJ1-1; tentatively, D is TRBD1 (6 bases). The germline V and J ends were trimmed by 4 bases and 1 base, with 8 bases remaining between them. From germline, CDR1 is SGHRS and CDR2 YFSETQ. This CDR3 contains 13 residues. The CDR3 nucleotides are TGCGCCAGCAGCGCACAGGGGAACACTGAAGCTTTCTTT. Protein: CASSAQGNTEAFF.

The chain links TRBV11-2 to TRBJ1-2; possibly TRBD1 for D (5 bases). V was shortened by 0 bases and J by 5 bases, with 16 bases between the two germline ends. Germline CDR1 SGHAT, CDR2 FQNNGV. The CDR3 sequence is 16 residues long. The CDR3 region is CASSLDRRGDRYGYTF. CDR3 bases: TGTGCCAGCAGCTTAGATCGACGGGGAGACAGATATGGCTACACCTTC.

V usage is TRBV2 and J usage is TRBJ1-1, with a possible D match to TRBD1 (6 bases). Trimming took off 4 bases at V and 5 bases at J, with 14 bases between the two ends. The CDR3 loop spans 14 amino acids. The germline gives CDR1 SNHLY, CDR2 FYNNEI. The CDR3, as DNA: TGTGCCAGCAGTGCCCAGGGGTTTGTGACTGAAGCTTTCTTT. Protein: CASSAQGFVTEAFF. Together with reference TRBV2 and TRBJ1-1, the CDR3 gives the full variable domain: EPEVTQTPSHQVTQMGQEVILRCVPISNHLYFYWYRQILGQKVEFLVSFYNNEISEKSEIFDDQFSVERPDGSNFTLKIRSTKLEDSAMYFCASSAQGFVTEAFFGQGTRLTVV.

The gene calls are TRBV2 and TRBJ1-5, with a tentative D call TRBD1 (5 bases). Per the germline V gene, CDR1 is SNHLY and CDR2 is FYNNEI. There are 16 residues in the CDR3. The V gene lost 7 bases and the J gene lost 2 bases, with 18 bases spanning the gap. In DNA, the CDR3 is TGTGCCAGCATGGGATACGGGGGTGTAGGCAATCAGCCCCAGCATTTT. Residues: CASMGYGGVGNQPQHF.

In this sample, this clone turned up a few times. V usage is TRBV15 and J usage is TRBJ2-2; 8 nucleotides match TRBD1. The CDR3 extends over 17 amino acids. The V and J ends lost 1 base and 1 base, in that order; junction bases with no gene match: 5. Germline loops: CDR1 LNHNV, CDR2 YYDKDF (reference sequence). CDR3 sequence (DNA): TGTGCCACCAGCAGAGGTACCGGGACAGGGAACACCGGGGAGCTGTTTTTT. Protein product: CATSRGTGTGNTGELFF. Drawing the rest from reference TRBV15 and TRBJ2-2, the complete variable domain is DAMVIQNPRYQVTQFGKPVTLSCSQTLNHNVMYWYQQKSSQAPKLLFHYYDKDFNNEADTPDNFQSRRPNTSFCFLDIRSPGLGDTAMYLCATSRGTGTGNTGELFFGEGSRLTVL.